The 16 T cell receptor beta chains reported below all come from one sample, sequenced in a study of CD8+CD57+ T cells in acquired aplastic anemia. Template material for TCR beta VDJ and CDR3 profiling consisted of genomic DNA. TCRdb fed the reads into MiXCR, producing one record per CDR3 protein. The table records fewer than 250,000 distinct CDR3 sequences, under 50% of them present only once. In patients chosen for sequencing, flow cytometry had shown CD8+CD57+ cell expansion. The source material was sorted CD4+, CD8+, or CD8+CD57+ T cells (not recorded which) from PBMCs. Receptor source: a human donor with aplastic anemia.

Notes on this clonotype: A much larger clone lies one base from this, so it may be a read error. The chain employs TRBV20-1 and TRBJ1-4, with TRBD1 matching over 9 bases. Germline assignment: CDR1 DFQATT and CDR2 SNEGSKA (reference sequence). The junction had 6 bases not matched to a gene; V was cut back by 5 bases and J by 2 bases. The CDR3 is 15 amino acids. The CDR3, as DNA: TGCAGTGCTCGGGACAGGGTGGGGACTAATGAAAAACTGTTTTTT. Its translation: CSARDRVGTNEKLFF.

This clonotype was found many times. The chain links TRBV4-1 to TRBJ1-6; TRBD1 is a possible D gene (6 bases). The CDR3 sequence is 16 residues long. V lost 4 bases and J lost 11, with 21 bases in between. Germline lookup yields CDR1 MGHRA and CDR2 YSYEKL. The CDR3 DNA is TGCGCCAGCAGCCTCATGGACAGCCGGCAGGAGACACCCCTCCACTTT. This encodes CASSLMDSRQETPLHF.

The V and J genes are TRBV20-1 and TRBJ1-4, with D hard to call. There are 13 residues in the CDR3. The germline V gene has CDR1 DFQATT and CDR2 SNEGSKA (reference sequence). This CDR3 reads CSTVEDHGEKLFF. The CDR3 DNA reads TGCAGCACGGTAGAGGACCACGGAGAAAAACTGTTTTTT.

The V and J genes are TRBV7-7 and TRBJ2-1; TRBD2 matches 13 bases. CDR3 length equals 16 residues. In germline, CDR1 is SSHAT, CDR2 FNYEAQ (reference sequence). The trim removed 3 bases at V and 8 bases at J, leaving 7 bases unmatched. The CDR3: CASSFGTSGEQDEQFF. In DNA, the CDR3 is TGTGCCAGCAGCTTCGGGACTAGCGGGGAACAGGATGAGCAGTTCTTC.

This sequence joins TRBV29-1 and TRBJ2-5; 7 positions match TRBD1. Trimming took 6 bases from V and 5 from J; bases not matched to a gene: 9. Per the germline V gene, CDR1 is SQVTM and CDR2 is ANQGSEA. The CDR3 runs to 13 residues. The chain's CDR3 is CSVWTGSAETQYF. The DNA for the CDR3 is TGCAGCGTGTGGACAGGTAGCGCGGAGACCCAGTACTTC.

This chain uses TRBV24-1 with TRBJ1-1, with D hard to call. This CDR3 has 13 amino acids. Per germline, CDR1 KGHDR and CDR2 SFDVKD. Trimming pared 3 bases from V and 13 bases from J, leaving 17 bases between. As DNA, the CDR3 is TGTGCCACCAGTGATGTGCCAGAATCCCTCCATTTCTTT. This encodes CATSDVPESLHFF.

This clonotype was counted at least ten times. The gene calls are TRBV3-1 and TRBJ2-7, with D hard to call. The V end lost 0 bases, the J end lost 6 bases, and 12 bases lay between the germline ends. The CDR3 contains 14 residues. In germline, CDR1 is LGHDT, CDR2 YNNKEL (reference sequence). This CDR3 is CASSQDLHRSEQYF. CDR3 bases: TGTGCCAGCAGCCAAGACCTTCACAGATCCGAGCAGTACTTC.

This clonotype was seen ten or more times. Because the CDR3's place on the DNA is in doubt, the DNA is left out and the CDR3 is given as listed by TCRdb. The gene calls are TRBV7-6 and TRBJ2-1; TRBD2, the table's D call, was not compared with the DNA. The CDR3 is 15 amino acids long, termini counted. Germline CDR1 and CDR2: SGHVS and FNYEAQ. CDR3 amino acids: CASSPGGGVAGGTFF.

This clonotype was seen a single time. The chain has TRBV9 and TRBJ2-2; 9 nucleotides align to TRBD1. V was pared by 0 bases and J by 3 bases, with 6 bases of the junction left unmatched. Germline V lookup: CDR1 SGDLS, CDR2 YYNGEE. The CDR3 spans 17 residues. In DNA form, the CDR3 reads TGTGCCAGCAGCGTAGGAACAGGGGGCTCCTACACCGGGGAGCTGTTTTTT. Its translation is CASSVGTGGSYTGELFF.

The chain uses TRBV19 and TRBJ2-7; D remains unclear. The germline V and J ends were trimmed by 4 bases and 2 bases, with 18 bases remaining between them. The germline gives CDR1 LNHDA, CDR2 SQIVND (reference sequence). The CDR3 runs to 16 residues. The DNA for the CDR3 is TGTGCCAGTAGTACTAGGTTGGGCGGTTTCACCTACGAGCAGTACTTC. Amino acids: CASSTRLGGFTYEQYF.

This chain uses TRBV19 with TRBJ1-1, with D possibly matching TRBD1 (6 bases). The V and J ends lost 7 bases and 3 bases respectively, with 6 bases between them. The CDR3 covers 11 residues. The germline gives CDR1 LNHDA, CDR2 SQIVND (reference sequence). This CDR3 reads CASKGDTEAFF. CDR3 in DNA: TGTGCCAGTAAGGGGGACACTGAAGCTTTCTTT.

The chain recombines TRBV10-3 with TRBJ2-7; TRBD1 matches at 10 bases. This CDR3 region has 15 residues. CDR1 and CDR2 from the germline V gene are ENHRY and SYGVKD. Unmatched junction bases numbered 9, after V lost 6 bases and J lost 4 bases. Written as DNA, the CDR3 is TGTGCCATCAGCCGTATGGGACAGGGGCCTTACGAGCAGTACTTC. Its translation: CAISRMGQGPYEQYF.

The gene calls are TRBV7-3 and TRBJ2-1; D gene unclear. CDR3 length: 14 residues. Germline CDR1 reads SGHTA; CDR2 reads FQGTGA. Trimming pared 2 bases from V and 3 bases from J, leaving 8 bases between. The CDR3, as DNA: TGTGCCAGCAGCTTACGCCTGGACTACAATGAGCAGTTCTTC. Encoded protein: CASSLRLDYNEQFF.

V and J are TRBV7-3 and TRBJ1-1; D is perhaps TRBD1 (6 bases). Per germline, CDR1 SGHTA and CDR2 FQGTGA. Deletions cut 5 bases from V and 3 bases from J, with 13 bases between. CDR3 length equals 14 residues. CDR3 sequence (DNA): TGTGCCAGCAGCCCCTGGTCAGGGGACACTGAAGCTTTCTTT. Translation: CASSPWSGDTEAFF.

This clonotype was observed many times. V is TRBV7-2 and J is TRBJ2-7; the D call may be TRBD1 or TRBD2 (5 bases each). Deletions cut 5 bases from V and 4 bases from J, with 12 bases between. The CDR3 sequence is 13 residues long. CDR1 is SGHTA, CDR2 FQGNSA, per germline. The CDR3 DNA follows: TGTGCCAGCAGCCCCGGGGCACCTTACGAGCAGTACTTC. This encodes CASSPGAPYEQYF.

This clonotype was recorded many times. This chain connects TRBV20-1 to TRBJ1-4, with D possibly TRBD1 on 5 matching bases. The CDR3 has 16 residues. CDR1 is DFQATT, CDR2 SNEGSKA, per germline (reference sequence). Between the trimmed V and J ends, which lost 1 base and 5 bases, there was a span of 17 bases. The CDR3 DNA reads as TGCAGTGCTAGAGTACCGGTGGGGACCGCCAATGAAAAACTGTTTTTT. This encodes CSARVPVGTANEKLFF.